This is a list of T cell receptor beta chains from one sample in a study of T cells in Graves' hyperthyroidism and ophthalmopathy. TCRdb called the multiplex PCR reads again in MiXCR, with one record for every CDR3 protein. The sample includes about 640,000 distinct CDR3 sequences, less than 25% seen only once; the top ten take 34%. The specimen sequenced was blood. The receptors derive from a man in his thirties or forties with Graves' ophthalmopathy. CDR3s include the opening cysteine and the closing phenylalanine or tryptophan. The order of the fields is J gene, clone size, V gene, D gene, CDR3 protein, CDR3 DNA. A D gene is named only where the DNA matches it firmly. The size field is filled for only some rows; it gives once, few, many or a size class.

J gene: TRBJ1-6
clone size: few
V gene: TRBV7-9
D gene: TRBD1
CDR3 protein: CASGGDRDSPLHF
CDR3 DNA: TGTGCCAGCGGCGGGGACAGGGACTCACCCCTCCACTTT

J gene: TRBJ1-6
clone size: many
V gene: TRBV2
D gene: -
CDR3 protein: CASSVANSPLHF
CDR3 DNA: TGTGCCAGCAGTGTTGCTAATTCACCCCTCCACTTT

J gene: TRBJ2-7
clone size: -
V gene: TRBV6-1
D gene: TRBD2
CDR3 protein: CASIAAGGYEQYF
CDR3 DNA: TGTGCCAGCATCGCAGCGGGAGGGTACGAGCAGTACTTC

J gene: TRBJ1-1
clone size: few
V gene: TRBV3-1
D gene: TRBD1
CDR3 protein: CASSPSTGQRGTEAFF
CDR3 DNA: TGTGCCAGCAGCCCATCGACGGGACAGCGGGGTACTGAAGCTTTCTTT

J gene: TRBJ2-2
clone size: few
V gene: TRBV5-1
D gene: TRBD2
CDR3 protein: CASSYVAGADTGELFF
CDR3 DNA: TGCGCCAGCAGCTACGTAGCGGGAGCGGACACCGGGGAGCTGTTTTTT

J gene: TRBJ2-7
clone size: -
V gene: TRBV11-3
D gene: -
CDR3 protein: CASSLPRWGSDYEQYF
CDR3 DNA: TGTGCCAGCAGCTTACCCCGGTGGGGGTCGGACTACGAGCAGTACTTC

J gene: TRBJ2-5
clone size: few
V gene: TRBV27
D gene: -
CDR3 protein: CASSLGTSETQYF
CDR3 DNA: TGTGCCAGCAGTTTAGGGACAAGCGAGACCCAGTACTTC

J gene: TRBJ2-2
clone size: -
V gene: TRBV2
D gene: TRBD2
CDR3 protein: CASSSVAGGTGELFF
CDR3 DNA: TGTGCCAGCAGTTCGGTAGCGGGAGGCACCGGGGAGCTGTTTTTT

J gene: TRBJ2-7
clone size: many
V gene: TRBV28
D gene: -
CDR3 protein: CASSLAQGSDEQYF
CDR3 DNA: TGTGCCAGCAGTTTAGCACAGGGATCGGACGAGCAGTACTTC

J gene: TRBJ2-1
clone size: few
V gene: TRBV2
D gene: TRBD1
CDR3 protein: CASSRDRLLYNEQFF
CDR3 DNA: TGTGCCAGTTCCCGGGACAGACTTCTCTACAATGAGCAGTTCTTC

J gene: TRBJ2-5
clone size: -
V gene: TRBV7-6
D gene: TRBD1
CDR3 protein: CASSLEIGTGIVRETQYF
CDR3 DNA: TGTGCCAGCAGCTTAGAAATAGGGACAGGGATTGTCAGAGAGACCCAGTACTTC

J gene: TRBJ2-1
clone size: few
V gene: TRBV6-1
D gene: -
CDR3 protein: CASTGVVTDYNEQFF
CDR3 DNA: TGTGCCAGCACTGGGGTGGTGACAGACTACAATGAGCAGTTCTTC

J gene: TRBJ2-1
clone size: -
V gene: TRBV11-1
D gene: -
CDR3 protein: CASSLGGAAGEQFF
CDR3 DNA: TGTGCCAGCAGCTTAGGGGGAGCGGCGGGTGAGCAGTTCTTC

J gene: TRBJ2-3
clone size: many
V gene: TRBV18
D gene: TRBD1
CDR3 protein: CASSGTGSDTQYF
CDR3 DNA: TGTGCCAGCTCCGGGACAGGGTCAGATACGCAGTATTTT

J gene: TRBJ2-1
clone size: many
V gene: TRBV20-1
D gene: -
CDR3 protein: CSAERINEQFF
CDR3 DNA: TGCAGTGCGGAGCGGATCAATGAGCAGTTCTTC

J gene: TRBJ2-5
clone size: few
V gene: TRBV28
D gene: TRBD1
CDR3 protein: CASSYRGQGQETQYF
CDR3 DNA: TGTGCCAGCAGCTATAGGGGACAGGGACAAGAGACCCAGTACTTC

J gene: TRBJ2-1
clone size: many
V gene: TRBV28
D gene: TRBD2
CDR3 protein: CASSLRTSSYNEQFF
CDR3 DNA: TGTGCCAGCAGTCTCCGGACTAGCTCCTACAATGAGCAGTTCTTC

J gene: TRBJ2-2
clone size: few
V gene: TRBV11-3
D gene: -
CDR3 protein: CASSLEPGNPGELFF
CDR3 DNA: TGTGCCAGCAGCTTAGAACCAGGGAATCCCGGGGAGCTGTTTTTT

J gene: TRBJ2-2
clone size: -
V gene: TRBV14
D gene: -
CDR3 protein: CASSQDLGATGELFF
CDR3 DNA: TGTGCCAGCAGCCAAGATCTTGGGGCGACAGGGGAGCTGTTTTTT

J gene: TRBJ2-5
clone size: few
V gene: TRBV7-9
D gene: -
CDR3 protein: CASSRQTGQETQYF
CDR3 DNA: TGTGCCAGCAGCCGCCAGACAGGTCAAGAGACCCAGTACTTC

J gene: TRBJ1-6
clone size: -
V gene: TRBV6-5
D gene: -
CDR3 protein: CASSYNRAENSPLHF
CDR3 DNA: TGTGCCAGCAGTTATAACAGGGCAGAAAATTCACCCCTCCACTTT

J gene: TRBJ2-1
clone size: once
V gene: TRBV7-9
D gene: -
CDR3 protein: CPSSLSSYNEQFF
CDR3 DNA: TGTCCCAGCAGCTTGAGCTCCTACAATGAGCAGTTCTTC

J gene: TRBJ1-1
clone size: few
V gene: TRBV19
D gene: TRBD1
CDR3 protein: CASSALTGGKNTEAFF
CDR3 DNA: TGTGCCAGTAGTGCCCTGACAGGGGGTAAGAACACTGAAGCTTTCTTT

J gene: TRBJ2-7
clone size: few
V gene: TRBV3-1
D gene: -
CDR3 protein: CASSQGHFYEQYF
CDR3 DNA: TGTGCCAGCAGCCAGGGACACTTTTACGAGCAGTACTTC

J gene: TRBJ2-7
clone size: many
V gene: TRBV5-1
D gene: TRBD1
CDR3 protein: CASSPGQGVGEQYF
CDR3 DNA: TGCGCCAGCAGCCCCGGACAGGGAGTAGGCGAGCAGTACTTC

J gene: TRBJ2-7
clone size: -
V gene: TRBV5-5
D gene: -
CDR3 protein: CASSFAGVYEQYF
CDR3 DNA: TGTGCCAGCAGTTTCGCCGGAGTCTACGAGCAGTACTTC

J gene: TRBJ2-5
clone size: few
V gene: TRBV7-9
D gene: -
CDR3 protein: CASSLGARMGNRQTQYF
CDR3 DNA: TGTGCCAGCAGCTTAGGGGCACGTATGGGGAATAGGCAGACCCAGTACTTC

J gene: TRBJ2-3
clone size: -
V gene: TRBV29-1
D gene: -
CDR3 protein: CSVHKGGDTQYF
CDR3 DNA: TGCAGCGTTCATAAAGGAGGAGATACGCAGTATTTT

J gene: TRBJ1-1
clone size: -
V gene: TRBV27
D gene: TRBD1
CDR3 protein: CASSLGTAYEAFF
CDR3 DNA: TGTGCCAGCAGCCTTGGGACAGCCTATGAAGCTTTCTTT

J gene: TRBJ1-1
clone size: -
V gene: TRBV6-5
D gene: -
CDR3 protein: CASSYGPEGPGTEAFF
CDR3 DNA: TGTGCCAGCAGTTACGGTCCCGAAGGGCCGGGCACTGAAGCTTTCTTT

J gene: TRBJ2-1
clone size: few
V gene: TRBV28
D gene: TRBD2
CDR3 protein: CASSLSSGTSGSREQFF
CDR3 DNA: TGTGCCAGCAGTTTATCATCCGGGACTAGCGGGTCTCGGGAGCAGTTCTTC

J gene: TRBJ2-5
clone size: -
V gene: TRBV2
D gene: TRBD1
CDR3 protein: CASSTGVREAQYF
CDR3 DNA: TGTGCCAGCAGTACAGGGGTACGAGAGGCCCAGTACTTC

J gene: TRBJ2-2
clone size: -
V gene: TRBV11-2
D gene: TRBD2
CDR3 protein: CASSLGPGGYIGELFF
CDR3 DNA: TGTGCCAGCAGCTTAGGGCCGGGAGGATATATCGGGGAGCTGTTTTTT

J gene: TRBJ1-5
clone size: -
V gene: TRBV28
D gene: TRBD1
CDR3 protein: CASSSEGQVGQPQHF
CDR3 DNA: TGTGCCAGCAGTTCCGAGGGACAGGTCGGTCAGCCCCAGCATTTT

J gene: TRBJ1-4
clone size: few
V gene: TRBV3-1
D gene: -
CDR3 protein: CASSPSLGAGNEKLFF
CDR3 DNA: TGTGCCAGCAGCCCAAGCCTAGGAGCGGGTAATGAAAAACTGTTTTTT

J gene: TRBJ2-5
clone size: -
V gene: TRBV20-1
D gene: -
CDR3 protein: CSAHPNQRSQETQYF
CDR3 DNA: TGCAGTGCTCATCCCAATCAGAGATCCCAAGAGACCCAGTACTTC

J gene: TRBJ1-3
clone size: few
V gene: TRBV20-1
D gene: -
CDR3 protein: CAYDGAGNAIYF
CDR3 DNA: TGCGCGTACGACGGGGCTGGAAACGCCATATATTTT

J gene: TRBJ2-5
clone size: -
V gene: TRBV27
D gene: TRBD2
CDR3 protein: CASGSYSGSIRTQYF
CDR3 DNA: TGTGCCAGCGGATCATATAGCGGGAGCATTCGGACCCAGTACTTC

J gene: TRBJ2-7
clone size: many
V gene: TRBV20-1
D gene: TRBD1
CDR3 protein: CSSDRTGLGEQYF
CDR3 DNA: TGCAGCTCCGATCGGACAGGCTTAGGCGAGCAGTACTTC

J gene: TRBJ2-5
clone size: -
V gene: TRBV9
D gene: TRBD1
CDR3 protein: CASSVDRGKETQYF
CDR3 DNA: TGTGCCAGCAGCGTGGACAGGGGAAAAGAGACCCAGTACTTC

J gene: TRBJ1-1
clone size: many
V gene: TRBV30
D gene: -
CDR3 protein: CAWTLIEAFF
CDR3 DNA: TGTGCCTGGACCTTAATCGAAGCTTTCTTT

J gene: TRBJ2-3
clone size: many
V gene: TRBV30
D gene: TRBD1
CDR3 protein: CAWSTGQGATDTQYF
CDR3 DNA: TGTGCCTGGAGCACGGGACAGGGGGCGACAGATACGCAGTATTTT

J gene: TRBJ1-1
clone size: many
V gene: TRBV9
D gene: -
CDR3 protein: CASSVDSETEAFF
CDR3 DNA: TGTGCCAGCAGCGTAGACTCAGAGACTGAAGCTTTCTTT

J gene: TRBJ2-7
clone size: -
V gene: TRBV3-1
D gene: -
CDR3 protein: CASSHADKSYEQYF
CDR3 DNA: TGTGCCAGCAGCCACGCAGACAAATCCTACGAGCAGTACTTC

J gene: TRBJ2-1
clone size: few
V gene: TRBV20-1
D gene: TRBD2
CDR3 protein: CSATTSVTYNEQFF
CDR3 DNA: TGCAGTGCTACCACTAGCGTGACCTACAATGAGCAGTTCTTC

J gene: TRBJ2-7
clone size: many
V gene: TRBV28
D gene: -
CDR3 protein: CASSLTGLDEQYF
CDR3 DNA: TGTGCCAGCAGTTTGACAGGACTAGACGAGCAGTACTTC

J gene: TRBJ1-1
clone size: many
V gene: TRBV3-1
D gene: -
CDR3 protein: CASSSGLPNTEAFF
CDR3 DNA: TGTGCCAGCAGCTCAGGGCTTCCGAACACTGAAGCTTTCTTT

J gene: TRBJ1-1
clone size: many
V gene: TRBV12-3/TRBV12-4
D gene: -
CDR3 protein: CASSRLENTEAFF
CDR3 DNA: TGTGCCAGCAGTAGACTTGAGAACACTGAAGCTTTCTTT

J gene: TRBJ2-7
clone size: many
V gene: TRBV30
D gene: TRBD2
CDR3 protein: CAWTGTSGSRGEQYF
CDR3 DNA: TGTGCCTGGACTGGGACTAGCGGGAGTCGGGGCGAGCAGTACTTC

J gene: TRBJ1-5
clone size: many
V gene: TRBV6-2/TRBV6-3
D gene: -
CDR3 protein: CASSYLQGQPQHF
CDR3 DNA: TGTGCCAGCAGCTACCTACAGGGTCAGCCCCAGCATTTT

J gene: TRBJ2-3
clone size: -
V gene: TRBV5-1
D gene: TRBD2
CDR3 protein: CASSLELAGRTDTQYF
CDR3 DNA: TGCGCCAGCAGCTTGGAGTTAGCGGGTCGCACAGATACGCAGTATTTT

J gene: TRBJ1-5
clone size: -
V gene: TRBV6-2/TRBV6-3
D gene: TRBD1
CDR3 protein: CASSYRTGASNQPQHF
CDR3 DNA: TGTGCCAGCAGTTATAGGACAGGGGCCAGCAATCAGCCCCAGCATTTT